This entry lists 8 T cell receptor beta chains sequenced from one sample in a study of CD8 T cells in Susac syndrome. With random hexamers, roughly 0.45 to 1 ug RNA was reverse transcribed. TCRdb itself ran the immunoSEQ multiplex PCR reads through MiXCR, one entry per CDR3 protein. The data contain some 120,000 distinct CDR3 sequences, 93% of them singletons. The source material was CD8+ T cells from PBMCs. The source of these receptors is a human donor with multiple sclerosis.

V gene TRBV29-1 combines with J gene TRBJ1-3, with D tentatively TRBD1 (6 bases). Germline values: CDR1 SQVTM, CDR2 ANQGSEA. V lost 3 bases and J 4 bases, leaving 13 bases between the germline ends. The CDR3 length is 14 residues. The CDR3, as DNA: TGCAGCGTTGACCGGGGGCTTGAGGGAAACACCATATATTTT. As protein: CSVDRGLEGNTIYF. Using reference TRBV29-1 and TRBJ1-3 for the parts outside the CDR3, the full variable domain is SAVISQKPSRDICQRGTSLTIQCQVDSQVTMMFWYRQQPGQSLTLIATANQGSEATYESGFVIDKFPISRPNLTFSTLTVSNMSPEDSSIYLCSVDRGLEGNTIYFGEGSWLTVV.

V is TRBV15 and J is TRBJ2-7, with D possibly called TRBD1 or TRBD2 (6 bases each). The germline CDR1 and CDR2 sequences are LNHNV and YYDKDF (reference sequence). V was trimmed by 5 bases and J by 0 bases, leaving 14 bases between them. The CDR3 is 15 residues long. CDR3 residues: CATSRGQVSSYEQYF. CDR3 sequence (DNA): TGTGCCACCAGCCGGGGGCAGGTGAGCTCCTACGAGCAGTACTTC.

This clonotype occurred once. The CDR3 bases are TGTGCCAGCAGCGGACAGGGGAACGGACGGTCCTACAATGAGCAGTTCTTC. It codes for CASSGQGNGRSYNEQFF. The genes are TRBV12-3 or TRBV12-4 and TRBJ2-1, with 9 bases lining up with TRBD1. The CDR3 loop spans 17 amino acids. The V and J ends lost 6 bases and 1 base, in that order; junction bases with no gene match: 10.

The chain combines TRBV10-2 with TRBJ2-4; possibly TRBD2 for D (6 bases). This CDR3 spans 12 amino acids. Germline V gene sequence: CDR1 WSHSY, CDR2 SAAADI. Trimming shortened V by 10 bases and J by 3 bases, and 10 bases separated the two germline ends. CDR3 DNA: TGCGCCACCGGGAGCGACAAAAACATTCAGTACTTC. Protein sequence: CATGSDKNIQYF.

J is TRBJ2-7 and V is TRBV6-1; unclear D gene. Trimming left V 9 bases short and J 1 base short, with 7 bases between. The CDR3 sequence is 11 residues long. Germline CDR1 is MNHNS and CDR2 is SASEGT. CDR3 amino acids: CASLKSYEQYF. The CDR3 coding sequence is TGTGCCAGTTTGAAGTCCTACGAGCAGTACTTC.

The rearrangement joins TRBV6-1 to TRBJ1-1; TRBD1 aligns across 7 bases. The J segment lost 0 bases and the V segment lost 10 bases, leaving 20 bases of the junction unmatched. The CDR3 is 18 residues long. Germline lookup yields CDR1 MNHNS and CDR2 SASEGT. The CDR3 coding sequence is TGTGCCACCCCGGGGGCGTCCGGGACAGTAATTATGAACACTGAAGCTTTCTTT. Translation gives CATPGASGTVIMNTEAFF.

This chain joins TRBV20-1 and TRBJ2-7, with 11 bases fitting TRBD2. The junction had 5 bases not matched to a gene; V was cut back by 4 bases and J by 3 bases. This CDR3 spans 14 amino acids. CDR1 is DFQATT and CDR2 is SNEGSKA in the germline V gene (reference sequence). CDR3 in amino acids: CSATPGTSGYEQYV. CDR3 bases: TGCAGTGCTACCCCCGGGACTAGCGGCTACGAGCAGTACGTC.

The chain is built from TRBV5-6 and TRBJ2-5, with D maybe TRBD1 (5 bases). Deletions cut 5 bases from V and 1 base from J, with 9 bases between. The CDR3 consists of 13 residues. The germline CDR1 and CDR2 sequences are SGHDT and YYEEEE. The CDR3 DNA reads TGTGCCAGCAGGAGACAGACCCAAGAGACCCAGTACTTC. It encodes CASRRQTQETQYF.